Listed below are T cell receptor beta chains from one sample, sequenced in a study of cytomegalovirus exposure and HLA in healthy donors. Some clones are missing from TCRdb's copy, which holds only in-frame ones; the method was immunoSEQ multiplex PCR. This table has some 140,000 clones, approximately 62% appearing once. Source material: PBMCs. The source of these receptors is a human donor in good health. CDR3s include the opening cysteine and the closing phenylalanine or tryptophan. The D gene is left open where the match is weak. Rows may omit the clone size; those that give it use once, few, many or a size class.

d_gene,v_gene,abundance,j_gene,len,CDR3nt,CDR3aa
TRBD1,TRBV5-6,NA,TRBJ1-2,15,TGTGCCAGCAGCCAGACAGGGGACCTCTTTGAGGGCTACACCTTC,CASSQTGDLFEGYTF
NA,TRBV29-1,NA,TRBJ1-1,13,TGCAGCGTTGAAGGACAGGCGAACACTGAAGCTTTCTTT,CSVEGQANTEAFF
NA,TRBV5-1,once,TRBJ2-3,15,TGCGCCAGCAGCTTGGTGGCTAGCTCCACAGATACGCAGTATTTT,CASSLVASSTDTQYF
NA,TRBV27,few,TRBJ2-3,14,TGTGCCAGTAAGACAGCTAGGTATGCAGATACGCAGTATTTT,CASKTARYADTQYF
TRBD2,TRBV23-1,few,TRBJ2-2,20,TGCGCCAGCCCAAATACCCGAGCGGGAGGGCCGACTTCGAACACCGGGGAGCTGTTTTTT,CASPNTRAGGPTSNTGELFF
TRBD1,TRBV7-2,NA,TRBJ1-2,14,TGTGCCAGCAGCACCGGGACAGGTGGCTATGGCTACACCTTC,CASSTGTGGYGYTF
NA,TRBV6-5,NA,TRBJ2-3,13,TGTGCCAGCAGCTACGGCCGGGCAGATACGCAGTATTTT,CASSYGRADTQYF
NA,TRBV4-1,NA,TRBJ2-1,15,TGCGCCAGCAGCCAAGCCGGGACAATGCGTAATGAGCAGTTCTTC,CASSQAGTMRNEQFF
TRBD1,TRBV6-5,NA,TRBJ2-7,14,TGTGCCGGCAGTGCCGGGACAGGGCCCTACGAGCAGTACTTC,CAGSAGTGPYEQYF
NA,TRBV7-5,NA,TRBJ2-1,20,TGTGTCAGAAGCTTAATAGCTTGGACTAGGGGCCCACCGATCTACAATGAGCAGTTCTTC,CVRSLIAWTRGPPIYNEQFF
TRBD1,TRBV5-1,NA,TRBJ2-7,15,TGCGCCAGCAGCCCCCGGACAGGGGGGCCCTACGAGCAGTACTTC,CASSPRTGGPYEQYF
TRBD1,TRBV6-5,NA,TRBJ2-1,13,TGTGCCAGCAGTTACTCGGACAGGTATGAGCAGTTCTTC,CASSYSDRYEQFF
NA,TRBV5-1,NA,TRBJ1-5,13,TGCGCCAGCAGCGAGGGTCCGGGTCAGCCCCAGCATTTT,CASSEGPGQPQHF
NA,TRBV15,few,TRBJ1-1,15,TGTGCCACCAGCAGAGATCAAAGGGGAAACACTGAAGCTTTCTTT,CATSRDQRGNTEAFF
NA,TRBV20-1,NA,TRBJ2-7,11,TGCAGTGCTTACACAGGTTACGAGCAGTACTTC,CSAYTGYEQYF
NA,TRBV6-1,NA,TRBJ2-5,14,TGTGCCGCCCTAGTCGGGAGCCGACAAGAGACCCAGTACTTC,CAALVGSRQETQYF
TRBD1,TRBV7-2,NA,TRBJ1-5,14,TGTGCCAGCAGCCCAGACAGGGGGCATCAGCCCCAGCATTTT,CASSPDRGHQPQHF
TRBD1,TRBV2,NA,TRBJ1-2,15,TGTGCCAGCAGTGAAGCCTCCAGGGGGGACTATGGCTACACCTTC,CASSEASRGDYGYTF
NA,TRBV14,NA,TRBJ2-7,16,TGTGCCAGCAGCCAGCCTATGGGGGCTAGCACCTACGAGCAGTACTTC,CASSQPMGASTYEQYF
NA,TRBV4-3,NA,TRBJ2-5,14,TGCGCCAGCAGCCAAAGTGGCAGGGAAGAGACCCAGTACTTC,CASSQSGREETQYF
NA,TRBV7-9,NA,TRBJ1-2,13,TGTGCCAGCCCGGGAGGAGGGGACTATGGCTACACCTTC,CASPGGGDYGYTF
TRBD1,TRBV4-2,NA,TRBJ1-1,13,TGTGCCAGCTGTGGACAGGGACACACTGAAGCTTTCTTT,CASCGQGHTEAFF
NA,TRBV11-2,few,TRBJ2-6,17,TGTGCCAGCAGCCTCCGACAGACCTCCCGCGGGGCCAACGTCCTGACTTTC,CASSLRQTSRGANVLTF
NA,TRBV5-4,NA,TRBJ2-5,14,TGTGCCAGCAGCTCCCAGGGGATGGCAGAGACCCAGTACTTC,CASSSQGMAETQYF
TRBD2,TRBV5-1,NA,TRBJ2-1,14,TGCGCCAGCAGTCCCGCAGCGGGAACATATGAGCAGTTCTTC,CASSPAAGTYEQFF
TRBD2,TRBV9,NA,TRBJ2-3,18,TGTGCCAGCACCCCCCGAGGGATCGGGAGGGTTAGCACAGATACGCAGTATTTT,CASTPRGIGRVSTDTQYF
TRBD2,TRBV7-9,NA,TRBJ2-7,12,TGTGCCAGCAGCCGGGACTACAACGAGCAGTACTTC,CASSRDYNEQYF
TRBD2,TRBV4-1,NA,TRBJ2-3,16,TGCGCCAGCAGCCAACTACTAGCGGGAGTAACAGATACGCAGTATTTT,CASSQLLAGVTDTQYF
NA,TRBV28,NA,TRBJ2-7,14,TGTGCCAGCGGACCACCCAGGGCTACCTACGAGCAGTACTTC,CASGPPRATYEQYF
NA,TRBV28,NA,TRBJ1-2,12,TGTGCCAGCAGTTTGCCGCGATATGGCTACACCTTC,CASSLPRYGYTF
NA,TRBV15,NA,TRBJ1-2,15,TGTGCCACCAGCACCCGGACAGTACCTTACTATGGCTACACCTTC,CATSTRTVPYYGYTF
TRBD1,TRBV11-2,NA,TRBJ1-6,15,TGTGCCAGCAGCTTACTGGGACAGCTGAATTCACCCCTCCACTTT,CASSLLGQLNSPLHF
NA,TRBV9,NA,TRBJ2-3,16,TGTGCCAGCAGCGTTCTACAGGGGGGAGGGGCAGATACGCAGTATTTT,CASSVLQGGGADTQYF
TRBD2,TRBV2,NA,TRBJ2-5,15,TGTGCCAGCAGAAGACCGGGTGCGGGAGTAGAGACCCAGTACTTC,CASRRPGAGVETQYF
NA,TRBV27,NA,TRBJ2-7,14,TGTGCCAGCAGTGGCCAGGGGATTTCCTACGAGCAGTACTTC,CASSGQGISYEQYF
TRBD2,TRBV7-8,NA,TRBJ2-1,15,TGTGCCAGCAGCTTAGGAGCGGGGCTGGGAAGTGAGCAGTTCTTC,CASSLGAGLGSEQFF
TRBD2,TRBV5-6,NA,TRBJ2-7,14,TGTGCCAGCAGAAAAGCGGGAGGGGGTCTCGAGCAGTACTTC,CASRKAGGGLEQYF
NA,TRBV6-5,NA,TRBJ2-5,11,TGTGCCAGCAGTTACCGGGAGACCCAGTACTTC,CASSYRETQYF
NA,TRBV7-9,few,TRBJ2-2,13,TGTGCCAGCACCCAGGCTAACACCGGGGAGCTGTTTTTT,CASTQANTGELFF
NA,TRBV5-4,few,TRBJ2-3,16,TGTGCCAGCAGCTTGGCGTGGGGGCGGGGCACAGATACGCAGTATTTT,CASSLAWGRGTDTQYF
NA,TRBV2,NA,TRBJ2-2,13,TGTGCCAGCATCCGGGACTCCACCGGGGAGCTGTTTTTT,CASIRDSTGELFF